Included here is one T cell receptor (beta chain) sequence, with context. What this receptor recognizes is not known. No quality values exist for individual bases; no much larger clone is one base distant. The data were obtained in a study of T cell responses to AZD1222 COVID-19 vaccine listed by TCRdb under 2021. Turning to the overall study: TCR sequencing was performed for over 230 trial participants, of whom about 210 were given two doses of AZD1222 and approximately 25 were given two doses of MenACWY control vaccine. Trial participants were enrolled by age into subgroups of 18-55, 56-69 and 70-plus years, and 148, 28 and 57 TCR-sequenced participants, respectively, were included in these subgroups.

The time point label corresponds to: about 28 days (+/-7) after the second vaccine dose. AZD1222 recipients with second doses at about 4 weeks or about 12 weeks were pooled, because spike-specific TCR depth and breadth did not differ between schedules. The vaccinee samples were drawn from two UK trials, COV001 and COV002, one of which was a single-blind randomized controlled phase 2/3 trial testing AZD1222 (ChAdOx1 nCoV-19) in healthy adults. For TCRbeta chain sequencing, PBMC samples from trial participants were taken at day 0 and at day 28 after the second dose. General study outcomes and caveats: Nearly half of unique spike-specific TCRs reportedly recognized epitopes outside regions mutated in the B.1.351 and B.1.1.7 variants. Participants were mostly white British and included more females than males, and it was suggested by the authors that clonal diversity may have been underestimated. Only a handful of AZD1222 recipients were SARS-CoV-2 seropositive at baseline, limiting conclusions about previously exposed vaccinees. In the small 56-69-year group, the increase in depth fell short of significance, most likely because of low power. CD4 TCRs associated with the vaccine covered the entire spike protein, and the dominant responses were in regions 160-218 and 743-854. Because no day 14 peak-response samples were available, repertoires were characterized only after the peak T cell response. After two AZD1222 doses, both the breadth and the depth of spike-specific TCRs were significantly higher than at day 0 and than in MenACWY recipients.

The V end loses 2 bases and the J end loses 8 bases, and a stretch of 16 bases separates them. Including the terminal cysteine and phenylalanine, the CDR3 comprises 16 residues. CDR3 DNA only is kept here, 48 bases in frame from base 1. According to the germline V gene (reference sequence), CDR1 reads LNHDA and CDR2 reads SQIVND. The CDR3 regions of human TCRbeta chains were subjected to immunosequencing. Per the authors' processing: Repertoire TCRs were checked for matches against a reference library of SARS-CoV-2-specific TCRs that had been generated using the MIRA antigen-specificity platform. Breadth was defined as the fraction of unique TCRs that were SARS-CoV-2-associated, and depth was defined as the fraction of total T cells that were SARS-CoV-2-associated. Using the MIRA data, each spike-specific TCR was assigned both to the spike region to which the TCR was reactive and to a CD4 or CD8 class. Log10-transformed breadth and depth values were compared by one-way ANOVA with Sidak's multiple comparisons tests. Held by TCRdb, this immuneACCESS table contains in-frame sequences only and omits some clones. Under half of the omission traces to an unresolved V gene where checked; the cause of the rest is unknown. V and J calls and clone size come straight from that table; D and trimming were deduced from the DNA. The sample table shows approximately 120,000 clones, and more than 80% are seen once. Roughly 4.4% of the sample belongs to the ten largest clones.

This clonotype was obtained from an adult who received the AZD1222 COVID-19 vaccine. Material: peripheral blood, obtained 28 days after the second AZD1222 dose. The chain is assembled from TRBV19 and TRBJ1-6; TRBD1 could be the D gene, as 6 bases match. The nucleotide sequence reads TGTGCCAGTAGTATAAACAGGGTGCGCTCGGATTCACCCCTCCACTTT. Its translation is CASSINRVRSDSPLHF.